These 10 T cell receptor beta chains were sequenced from one sample in a study of T cells in localized non-small cell lung cancer. Assay used: immunoSEQ multiplex PCR; TCRdb lists only in-frame clones, some missing. In the table there are about 45,000 clones, roughly nine tenths of which are singletons. The material was PBMCs, obtained before any cancer treatment. These receptor sequences come from a woman between 35 and 75 years old with stage II lung adenocarcinoma.

The J gene is TRBJ2-5, the V gene TRBV7-9, with D perhaps matching TRBD2 (7 bases). The CDR3 has 14 amino acids. Germline V gene data show CDR1 as SEHNR and CDR2 as FQNEAQ (reference sequence). V lost 0 bases, J lost 5 bases, and 10 bases lay in between. Here the CDR3 reads CASSLAGGPETQYF. The CDR3 nucleotides are TGTGCCAGCAGCTTAGCGGGGGGGCCGGAGACCCAGTACTTC.

The rearrangement links TRBV5-1 to TRBJ2-4, with D perhaps TRBD1 or TRBD2 (5 bases each). Germline CDR1 SGHRS, CDR2 YFSETQ. The CDR3 extends over 13 amino acids. V gave up 0 bases and J gave up 8 bases, with 9 bases separating them. CDR3: CASSLAGTDIQYF. For the CDR3, the DNA is TGCGCCAGCAGCTTGGCAGGGACGGACATTCAGTACTTC.

This clone came up once. The chain links TRBV4-2 to TRBJ1-2; D ambiguous. Germline V gives CDR1 LGHNA, CDR2 YNFKEQ. The CDR3 is 13 residues long. V lost 1 base and J lost 8, with 11 bases in between. The CDR3 is CASSQAQRKGYTF. CDR3 coding DNA: TGTGCCAGCAGCCAAGCCCAGAGAAAGGGCTACACCTTC.

CDR3 amino acids: CASSVAGGPYNEQFF. For the CDR3, the DNA is TGTGCCAGCAGCGTGGCGGGGGGCCCCTACAATGAGCAGTTCTTC. The chain joins TRBV9 to TRBJ2-1; 8 bases line up with TRBD2. Looked up from germline, CDR1 is SGDLS and CDR2 is YYNGEE. Unmatched junction bases numbered 3, after V lost 2 bases and J lost 2 bases. CDR3 length: 15 amino acids.

The chain uses TRBV5-5 and TRBJ2-3; no clear D gene. V was cut by 3 bases and J by 6 bases, with 8 bases left in between. CDR1 SGHKS and CDR2 YYEKEE come from the germline V gene (reference sequence). The CDR3 has 12 residues. The chain's CDR3 is CASSWATDTQYF. The CDR3 nucleotides read TGTGCCAGCAGCTGGGCTACGGATACGCAGTATTTT.

This clone showed up just once. The chain has TRBV15 and TRBJ2-1; the D gene could be TRBD1 or TRBD2 (7 bases each). V was pared by 1 base and J by 4 bases, with 11 bases between. This CDR3 is built from 15 residues. Germline CDR1 LNHNV, CDR2 YYDKDF (reference sequence). CDR3 protein: CATSRAGGEYNEQFF. As DNA, the CDR3 is TGTGCCACCAGCAGAGCAGGGGGGGAATACAATGAGCAGTTCTTC.

This clone was counted once. This chain connects TRBV7-9 to TRBJ2-3; unclear D gene. The CDR3 has 11 amino acids. V lost 5 bases and J lost 3, with 3 bases in between. From germline, CDR1 is SEHNR and CDR2 FQNEAQ (reference sequence). CDR3 nucleotides: TGTGCCAGCAGCAAGACAGATACGCAGTATTTT. Translation gives CASSKTDTQYF.

The chain carries TRBV5-5 and TRBJ2-1; TRBD2 matches 7 bases. V shed 4 bases and J 8 bases; nucleotides not matched to a gene: 3. The CDR3 totals 12 residues. The germline V gene encodes CDR1 SGHKS and CDR2 YYEKEE (reference sequence). The CDR3 region has the DNA TGTGCCAGCAGCCCCAGCGGGGATGAGCAGTTCTTC. Translation: CASSPSGDEQFF.

The V gene is TRBV5-1, the J gene TRBJ2-5; D remains ambiguous. Per the germline V gene, CDR1 is SGHRS and CDR2 is YFSETQ. This CDR3 contains 14 residues. The ends were cut back, 0 bases at V and 2 bases at J, with 8 bases in the middle. The CDR3 here is CASSLGQSQETQYF. The CDR3 bases are TGCGCCAGCAGCTTGGGGCAGTCGCAAGAGACCCAGTACTTC.

This clone was picked up one time. The V gene is TRBV25-1, the J gene TRBJ1-1, with D possibly TRBD1 on 5 matching bases. The V gene lost 1 base and the J gene lost 4 bases, with 13 bases spanning the gap. This CDR3 has 15 residues. CDR1 and CDR2 from the germline V gene are MGHDK and SYGVNS. The CDR3 DNA reads TGTGCCAGCAGTGAATTCCAGGGTTTGGCCACTGAAGCTTTCTTT. Translation: CASSEFQGLATEAFF.